This T cell receptor (beta chain) was documented in a study of Graves' ophthalmopathy and Graves' hyperthyroidism. This clonotype showed up many times. For repertoire sequencing, the TCR beta CDR3 regions were amplified from RNA transcripts. A first-round RT-PCR used HTBI primers, followed by a second-round multiplex PCR. TCRdb called the multiplex PCR reads again in MiXCR, with one record for every CDR3 protein. The data show about 370,000 distinct CDR3 sequences, roughly 17% seen once. The CDR3 covers 15 residues. Looked up from germline, CDR1 is LNHNV and CDR2 is YYDKDF (reference sequence). V lost 0 bases, J lost 4 bases, and 12 bases lay in between.

The TCR sequence derives from an adult woman with stable Graves' hyperthyroidism. The rearrangement uses TRBV15 and TRBJ1-2, with TRBD1 as a possible D gene (6 bases). Sample: peripheral blood. The CDR3 sequence is CATSRDWATGYGYTF. CDR3 in DNA: TGTGCCACCAGCAGAGATTGGGCGACAGGCTATGGCTACACCTTC.